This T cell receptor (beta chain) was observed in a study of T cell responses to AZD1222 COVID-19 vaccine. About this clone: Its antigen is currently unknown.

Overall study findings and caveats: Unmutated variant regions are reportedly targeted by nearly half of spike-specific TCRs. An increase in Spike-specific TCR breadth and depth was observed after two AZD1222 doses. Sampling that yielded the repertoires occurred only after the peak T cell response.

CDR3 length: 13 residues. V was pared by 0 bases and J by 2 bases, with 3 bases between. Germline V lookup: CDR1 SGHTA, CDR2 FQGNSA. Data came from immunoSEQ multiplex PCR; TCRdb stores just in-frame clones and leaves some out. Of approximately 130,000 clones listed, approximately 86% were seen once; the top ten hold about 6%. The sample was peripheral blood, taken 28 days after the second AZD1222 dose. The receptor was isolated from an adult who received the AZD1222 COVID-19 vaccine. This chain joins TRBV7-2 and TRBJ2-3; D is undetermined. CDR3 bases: TGTGCCAGCAGCTTAGCCCTCACAGATACGCAGTATTTT. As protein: CASSLALTDTQYF.